The next 21 T cell receptor beta chains were all read from a single sample in a study of CD8 T cells in Susac syndrome. It was with random hexamers that 0.5 to 1 ug RNA was reverse transcribed. TCRdb called the immunoSEQ multiplex PCR reads again in MiXCR, with one record for every CDR3 protein. The sample includes some 260,000 distinct CDR3 sequences, about 85% of them seen just once. The source material was CD8+ T cells from PBMCs. Receptors were obtained from a human donor with multiple sclerosis.

The chain couples TRBV7-3 to TRBJ2-3; D may be TRBD1 (6 bases). This CDR3 region has 13 residues. The V end was cut by 5 bases, the J end by 4 bases, with 10 bases between. The germline V gene encodes CDR1 SGHTA and CDR2 FQGTGA. CDR3 nucleotides: TGTGCCAGCAGCGGCCCAGGGGCAGATACGCAGTATTTT. As protein: CASSGPGADTQYF.

The chain has TRBV5-5 and TRBJ2-1, with 12 bases that match TRBD2. Per germline, CDR1 SGHKS and CDR2 YYEKEE (reference sequence). The junction had 2 bases not matched to a gene; V was cut back by 1 base and J by 6 bases. The CDR3 runs to 15 residues. The CDR3 DNA sequence: TGTGCCAGCAGCTTGCTAGCGGGAGGGGCCAATGAGCAGTTCTTC. Translation: CASSLLAGGANEQFF.

This chain connects TRBV27 to TRBJ2-5, with 8 nucleotides matching TRBD2. CDR3 size: 15 residues. V was pared by 5 bases and J by 1 base, with 6 bases of the junction left unmatched. Germline assignment: CDR1 MNHEY and CDR2 SMNVEV (reference sequence). This chain's CDR3 is CASSAILAAQETQYF. In DNA form, the CDR3 reads TGTGCCAGCAGTGCGATACTAGCGGCCCAAGAGACCCAGTACTTC.

The chain links TRBV6-1 to TRBJ1-6, with 8 positions matching TRBD1. The junction had 6 bases not matched to a gene; V was cut back by 1 base and J by 10 bases. This CDR3 is 15 amino acids long. Germline CDR1 and CDR2: MNHNS and SASEGT. For the CDR3, the DNA is TGTGCCAGCAGTGAAGGCAGGACAGGGTGGTCACCCCTCCACTTT. Its protein is CASSEGRTGWSPLHF.

The chain has TRBV20-1 and TRBJ2-1; D gene ambiguous. The V and J ends lost 0 bases and 6 bases respectively, with 6 bases between them. This CDR3 has 12 residues. The germline V gene has CDR1 DFQATT and CDR2 SNEGSKA (reference sequence). In DNA, the CDR3 is TGCAGTGCTAGAGAGAGGATCAATGAGCAGTTCTTC. Translation: CSARERINEQFF.

The V call is TRBV7-8, the J call TRBJ2-3; 13 positions match TRBD2. The V and J ends lost 4 bases and 4 bases, in that order; junction bases with no gene match: 8. Germline V gene lookup returns CDR1 SGHVS and CDR2 FQNEAQ. CDR3 length: 17 residues. The CDR3 sequence is CASSSGLAGLSSDTQYF. Written as DNA, the CDR3 is TGTGCCAGCAGCTCGGGACTAGCGGGATTGTCCTCAGATACGCAGTATTTT.

The chain employs TRBV19 and TRBJ1-5; the D gene is possibly TRBD1 (5 bases). The CDR3 has 17 amino acids. Trimming left V 5 bases short and J 7 bases short, with 24 bases between. CDR1 is LNHDA and CDR2 is SQIVND in the germline V gene (reference sequence). The CDR3 here is CASSQRGRGRGYQPQHF. The CDR3 DNA follows: TGTGCCAGTAGTCAGAGGGGACGGGGACGCGGTTACCAGCCCCAGCATTTT. The entire variable domain, with the rest obtained from reference TRBV19 and TRBJ1-5, is as follows: DGGITQSPKYLFRKEGQNVTLSCEQNLNHDAMYWYRQDPGQGLRLIYYSQIVNDFQKGDIAEGYSVSREKKESFPLTVTSAQKNPTAFYLCASSQRGRGRGYQPQHFGDGTRLSIL.

This clonotype was found a few times. This chain uses TRBV7-9 with TRBJ2-7, with 10 bases aligning to TRBD2. V trimming: 8 bases; J trimming: 3 bases; junction bases outside the gene matches: 1. Germline assignment: CDR1 SEHNR and CDR2 FQNEAQ (reference sequence). The CDR3 runs to 12 residues. DNA for the CDR3: TGTGCCAGCGGACTAGCGGTCTACGAGCAGTACTTC. This translates into CASGLAVYEQYF.

The rearrangement uses TRBV6-1 and TRBJ2-1; TRBD2 aligns across 7 bases. The ends lost 2 bases at V and 3 bases at J; junction bases unmatched: 13. Germline-derived CDR1 and CDR2 are MNHNS and SASEGT. The CDR3 extends over 18 amino acids. The CDR3 sequence is CASSEFSSPLAYYNEQFF. CDR3 in DNA: TGTGCCAGCAGTGAATTTTCATCCCCACTAGCGTACTACAATGAGCAGTTCTTC.

This chain connects TRBV28 to TRBJ2-5; the D gene could be TRBD1 or TRBD2 (5 bases each). Germline CDR1 MDHEN, CDR2 SYDVKM. With 6 bases removed from V and 4 bases from J, the gap between germline ends came to 24 bases. CDR3 length equals 17 residues. CDR3 sequence (DNA): TGTGCCAGCAGCCTTGGCAGGGCCTTTTTCCGGGGAGAGACCCAGTACTTC. It encodes CASSLGRAFFRGETQYF.

The V and J genes are TRBV28 and TRBJ1-5; D gene ambiguous. Looked up from germline, CDR1 is MDHEN and CDR2 is SYDVKM. Trimming cost V 7 bases and J 13 bases, with 23 bases left between them. The length of the CDR3 is 14 residues. Written as DNA, the CDR3 is TGTGCCAGCACCGCGGTGTGGGGTAATCAGGCGCAGCATTTT. Protein sequence: CASTAVWGNQAQHF.

CDR3 sequence: CASSYPSRNRGGRGTEAFF. The CDR3 region has the DNA TGTGCCAGCAGTTACCCCTCTCGAAACAGGGGCGGCCGTGGGACTGAAGCTTTCTTT. The rearrangement joins TRBV6-5 to TRBJ1-1; 7 bases match TRBD1. The germline V gene has CDR1 MNHEY and CDR2 SVGAGI. V lost 2 bases to trimming and J lost 5 bases; unmatched junction nucleotides: 20. This CDR3 has 19 residues.

The rearrangement uses TRBV19 and TRBJ2-5; TRBD2 agrees at 13 bases. Germline CDR1 LNHDA, CDR2 SQIVND (reference sequence). Trimming cost V 9 bases and J 1 base; bases outside gene matches: 8. The length of the CDR3 is 16 residues. The CDR3 DNA follows: TGTGCCAGCGATACCGGGACTAGCGGGACCCAAGAGACCCAGTACTTC. Translation gives CASDTGTSGTQETQYF.

This rearrangement joins TRBV9 to TRBJ1-2; 7 bases map to TRBD1. CDR1 and CDR2 (germline): SGDLS, YYNGEE. There are 14 residues in the CDR3. Unmatched junction bases numbered 6, after V lost 3 bases and J lost 4 bases. The CDR3, as DNA: TGTGCCAGCAGCGAGACAGGGAACACCTATGGCTACACCTTC. This gives the protein CASSETGNTYGYTF. Full variable domain (remainder filled in from reference TRBV9 and TRBJ1-2): DSGVTQTPKHLITATGQRVTLRCSPRSGDLSVYWYQQSLDQGLQFLIQYYNGEERAKGNILERFSAQQFPDLHSELNLSSLELGDSALYFCASSETGNTYGYTFGSGTRLTVV.

The V call is TRBV4-2, the J call TRBJ2-1; 11 positions match TRBD1. Germline V gives CDR1 LGHNA, CDR2 YNFKEQ. V gave up 5 bases and J gave up 6 bases; unmatched junction bases: 9. This CDR3 comprises 16 residues. The CDR3 nucleotides read TGTGCCAGCAGCAAAAGTCGGGACAGGGGGTTCAATGAGCAGTTCTTC. This encodes CASSKSRDRGFNEQFF.

The chain is built from TRBV20-1 and TRBJ2-3, with 10 bases lining up with TRBD2. Germline V gives CDR1 DFQATT, CDR2 SNEGSKA (reference sequence). The ends lost 6 bases at V and 6 bases at J; junction bases unmatched: 9. This CDR3 region has 14 residues. CDR3 coding DNA: TGCAGTGCCCTGCTAGCGGGAGCCGGGGATACGCAGTATTTT. Its translation: CSALLAGAGDTQYF.

The rearrangement links TRBV12-3 or TRBV12-4 to TRBJ2-1; D might be TRBD1 or TRBD2, each matching 5 bases. With 6 bases removed from V and 3 bases from J, the gap between germline ends came to 9 bases. This CDR3 spans 13 amino acids. Written as DNA, the CDR3 is TGTGCCAGCAGCGGGGCTTTCTACAATGAGCAGTTCTTC. Protein sequence: CASSGAFYNEQFF.

V gene TRBV27 combines with J gene TRBJ2-3; a possible D gene is TRBD2 (6 bases). CDR1 is MNHEY and CDR2 is SMNVEV in the germline V gene (reference sequence). The CDR3 totals 15 residues. With 6 bases removed from V and 6 bases from J, the gap between germline ends came to 19 bases. The chain's CDR3 is CASRPRGPGVDTQYF. For the CDR3, the DNA is TGTGCCAGCAGGCCTCGGGGACCGGGGGTGGATACGCAGTATTTT.

A single count supports this clonotype. The chain has TRBV14 and TRBJ2-1; D is unclear. Per germline, CDR1 SGHDN and CDR2 FVKESK. The V and J ends lost 4 bases and 8 bases respectively, with 21 bases between them. This CDR3 is built from 16 residues. CDR3 sequence (DNA): TGTGCCAGCAGCCTCCGTGAGAGGCTTATATTCGATGAGCAGTTCTTC. It codes for CASSLRERLIFDEQFF.

This chain uses TRBV7-3 with TRBJ2-1; D may be TRBD1 (5 bases). Germline loops: CDR1 SGHTA, CDR2 FQGTGA. The CDR3 contains 15 residues. Between the trimmed V and J ends, which lost 3 bases and 2 bases, there was a span of 11 bases. The CDR3 here is CASSFSQGTYNEQFF. CDR3 DNA: TGTGCCAGCAGCTTTTCGCAGGGAACCTACAATGAGCAGTTCTTC.

The chain is built from TRBV2 and TRBJ1-2; 9 positions agree with TRBD1. The junction had 10 bases not matched to a gene; V was cut back by 4 bases and J by 4 bases. This CDR3 is built from 16 residues. Germline assignment: CDR1 SNHLY and CDR2 FYNNEI. CDR3 region: CASSVSGTGRSYGYTF. The CDR3 DNA reads as TGTGCCAGCAGTGTGTCCGGGACAGGGAGGTCCTATGGCTACACCTTC.